This T cell receptor (beta chain) originates from a study of T-cell reconstitution after alpha-beta-depleted transplantation in children. Overall study findings and caveats: Once a year had passed after transplant, T-cell counts and diversity came mostly from newly produced T cells. Where alpha-beta T cells came from about two months after transplant was reportedly several hundred expanded graft clones. Some patients' high day-60 TCRbeta diversity was attributed to recipient cells surviving conditioning.

At least ten counts were recorded for this clonotype. Its antigen remains unidentified. Preparation of the TCRbeta library was carried out with unique molecular identifiers. Each CDR3 protein gets one entry after TCRdb re-called the PCR reads with MiXCR. Among around 300,000 distinct CDR3 sequences listed, around 9.1% were seen once. Per the germline V gene, CDR1 is LGHNA and CDR2 is YNFKEQ. V was clipped by 4 bases and J by 0 bases, with 12 bases between them. The CDR3 sequence is 15 residues long. Material: PBMCs, obtained before TCRalphabeta/CD19-depleted stem cell transplant. This TCR derives from a boy in the first two years of life with acute myeloid leukemia, due to receive a stem cell transplant. The genes are TRBV4-2 and TRBJ1-2, with a possible D match to TRBD1 (6 bases). In DNA, the CDR3 is TGTGCCAGCAGCCCCGGGGGGGGGCCTAACTATGGCTACACCTTC. This translates into CASSPGGGPNYGYTF.